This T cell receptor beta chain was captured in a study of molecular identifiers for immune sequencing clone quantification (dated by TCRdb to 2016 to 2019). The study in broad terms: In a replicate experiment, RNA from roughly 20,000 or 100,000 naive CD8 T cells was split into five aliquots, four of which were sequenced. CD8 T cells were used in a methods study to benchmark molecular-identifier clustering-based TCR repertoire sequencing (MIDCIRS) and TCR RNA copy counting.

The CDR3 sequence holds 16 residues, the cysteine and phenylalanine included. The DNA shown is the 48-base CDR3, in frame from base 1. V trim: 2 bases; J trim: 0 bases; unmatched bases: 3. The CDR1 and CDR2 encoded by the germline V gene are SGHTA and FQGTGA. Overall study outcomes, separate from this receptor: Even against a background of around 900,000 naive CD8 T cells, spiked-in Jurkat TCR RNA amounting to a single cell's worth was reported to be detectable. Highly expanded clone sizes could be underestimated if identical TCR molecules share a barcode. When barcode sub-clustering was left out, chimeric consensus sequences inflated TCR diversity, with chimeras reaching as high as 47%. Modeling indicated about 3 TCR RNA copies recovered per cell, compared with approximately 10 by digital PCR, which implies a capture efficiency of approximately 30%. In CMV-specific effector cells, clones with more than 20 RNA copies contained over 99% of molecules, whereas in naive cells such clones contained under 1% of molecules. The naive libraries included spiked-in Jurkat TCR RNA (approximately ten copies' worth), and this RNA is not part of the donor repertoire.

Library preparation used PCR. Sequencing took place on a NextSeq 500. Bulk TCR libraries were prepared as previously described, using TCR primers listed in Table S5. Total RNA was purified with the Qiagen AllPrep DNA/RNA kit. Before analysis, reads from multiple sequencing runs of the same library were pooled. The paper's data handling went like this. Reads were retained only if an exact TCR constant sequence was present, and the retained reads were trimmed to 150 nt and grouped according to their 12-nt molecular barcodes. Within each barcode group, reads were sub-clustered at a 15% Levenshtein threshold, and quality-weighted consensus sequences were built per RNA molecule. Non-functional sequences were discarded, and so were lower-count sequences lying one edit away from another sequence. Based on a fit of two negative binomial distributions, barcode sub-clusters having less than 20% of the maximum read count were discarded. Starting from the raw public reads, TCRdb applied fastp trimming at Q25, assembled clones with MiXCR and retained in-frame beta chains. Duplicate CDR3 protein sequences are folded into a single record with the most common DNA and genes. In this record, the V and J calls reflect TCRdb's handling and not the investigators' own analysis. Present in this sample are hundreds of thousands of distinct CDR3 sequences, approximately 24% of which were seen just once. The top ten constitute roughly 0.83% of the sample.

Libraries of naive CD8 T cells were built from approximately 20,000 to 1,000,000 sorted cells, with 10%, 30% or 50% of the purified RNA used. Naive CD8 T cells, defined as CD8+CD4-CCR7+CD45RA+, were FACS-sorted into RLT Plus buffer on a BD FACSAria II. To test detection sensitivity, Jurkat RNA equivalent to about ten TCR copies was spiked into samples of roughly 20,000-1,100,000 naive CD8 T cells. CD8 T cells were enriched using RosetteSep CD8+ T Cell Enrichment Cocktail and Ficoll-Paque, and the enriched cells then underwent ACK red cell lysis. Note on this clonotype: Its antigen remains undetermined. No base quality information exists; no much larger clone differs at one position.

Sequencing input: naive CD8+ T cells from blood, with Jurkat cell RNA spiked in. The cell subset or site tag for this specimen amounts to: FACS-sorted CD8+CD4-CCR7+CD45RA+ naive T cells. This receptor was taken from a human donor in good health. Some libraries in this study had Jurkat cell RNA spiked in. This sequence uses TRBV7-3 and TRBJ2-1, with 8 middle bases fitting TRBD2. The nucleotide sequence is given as TGTGCCAGCAGCTTAGCGGGGGGAACCTCCTACAATGAGCAGTTCTTC. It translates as CASSLAGGTSYNEQFF.